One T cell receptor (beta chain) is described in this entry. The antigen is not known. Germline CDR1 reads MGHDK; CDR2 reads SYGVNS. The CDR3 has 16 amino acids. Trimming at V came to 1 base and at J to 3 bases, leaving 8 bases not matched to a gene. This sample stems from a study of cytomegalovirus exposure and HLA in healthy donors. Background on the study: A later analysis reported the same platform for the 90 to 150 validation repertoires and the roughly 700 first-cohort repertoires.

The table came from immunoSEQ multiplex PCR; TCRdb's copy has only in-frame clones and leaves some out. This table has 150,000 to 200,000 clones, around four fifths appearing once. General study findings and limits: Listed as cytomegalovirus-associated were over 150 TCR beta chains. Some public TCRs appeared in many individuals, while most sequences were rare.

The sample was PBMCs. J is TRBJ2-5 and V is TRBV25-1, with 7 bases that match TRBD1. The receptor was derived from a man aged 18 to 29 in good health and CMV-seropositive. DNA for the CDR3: TGTGCCAGCAGTGAATTAAGTGGGACAGCCAAAGAGACCCAGTACTTC. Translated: CASSELSGTAKETQYF.